This T cell receptor (beta chain) was captured by sequencing in a study of Graves' ophthalmopathy and Graves' hyperthyroidism. Germline-derived CDR1 and CDR2 are MNHEY and SVGEGT. This CDR3 contains 16 residues. Trimming removed 0 bases at V and 6 bases at J, with 15 bases between. Amplification targeted the TCR beta CDR3 regions, with RNA transcripts as the source material. In the first round, RT-PCR was carried out with HTBI primers, and a multiplex PCR formed the second round. TCRdb called the multiplex PCR reads again in MiXCR, with one record for every CDR3 protein. Here the sample spans around 1.1 million distinct CDR3 sequences, 35% to 40% being singletons. This clonotype has just a few counts.

V is TRBV6-2 or TRBV6-3 and J is TRBJ1-5, with D maybe TRBD1 (5 bases). Sequencing was performed on peripheral blood or thyroid tissue (not recorded which). This TCR derives from an adult man with Graves' hyperthyroidism. The CDR3 DNA sequence: TGTGCCAGCAGTTACTCGAGGGGCCCTGGGACTCAGCCCCAGCATTTT. As protein: CASSYSRGPGTQPQHF.